The 32 T cell receptor beta chains below all came from one sample that was sequenced in a study of cytomegalovirus exposure and HLA in healthy donors. Generated by immunoSEQ multiplex PCR, the TCRdb table keeps only in-frame clones and is missing some. The data show a few hundred thousand clones, roughly 90% seen once. Sample: PBMCs. The receptors shown here come from a woman between 18 and 30 years old in good health and CMV-seronegative.

The V call is TRBV18, the J call TRBJ2-7; 9 positions agree with TRBD1. Germline assignment: CDR1 KGHSH and CDR2 LQKENI. The CDR3 runs 16 residues. V gave up 2 bases and J gave up 4 bases; unmatched junction bases: 9. In nucleotides, the CDR3 is TGTGCCAGCTCACCATTCCCGGGACAGGGAGGGTACGAGCAGTACTTC. It yields the protein CASSPFPGQGGYEQYF. The full variable domain, in which reference TRBV18 and TRBJ2-7 provide the parts outside the CDR3, is NAGVMQNPRHLVRRRGQEARLRCSPMKGHSHVYWYRQLPEEGLKFMVYLQKENIIDESGMPKERFSAEFPKEGPSILRIQQVVRGDSAAYFCASSPFPGQGGYEQYFGPGTRLTVT.

The chain couples TRBV7-6 to TRBJ1-2, with 8 bases fitting TRBD1. This CDR3 has 15 residues. Per the germline V gene, CDR1 is SGHVS and CDR2 is FNYEAQ. J was trimmed by 6 bases and V by 5 bases; bases with no gene match: 11. CDR3 coding DNA: TGTGCCAGCAGCCCTAGCGCAGGGGGCTCCGATGGCTACACCTTC. Amino acid sequence: CASSPSAGGSDGYTF.

This rearrangement joins TRBV7-9 to TRBJ1-4, with D possibly matching TRBD1 (6 bases). V lost 4 bases, J lost 8 bases, and 14 bases lay in between. Germline assignment: CDR1 SEHNR and CDR2 FQNEAQ (reference sequence). The length of the CDR3 is 14 residues. DNA for the CDR3: TGTGCCAGCAGCTCCAGGGGCCTCCCAGAAAAACTGTTTTTT. Translation gives CASSSRGLPEKLFF.

The chain combines TRBV15 with TRBJ1-3; 7 nucleotides agree with TRBD1. The CDR3 length is 15 residues. With V trimmed by 0 bases and J by 2 bases, 1 base remained unmatched. The germline V gene has CDR1 LNHNV and CDR2 YYDKDF (reference sequence). This CDR3 reads CATSRDGQAGNTIYF. As DNA, the CDR3 is TGTGCCACCAGCAGAGACGGACAGGCTGGAAACACCATATATTTT.

On this clone itself: A read error may produce the germline difference seen at one junction end. V gene TRBV20-1 combines with J gene TRBJ2-5; 7 bases match TRBD2. Germline values: CDR1 DFQATT, CDR2 SNEGSKA (reference sequence). CDR3 length: 11 residues. CDR3 sequence (DNA): TGCAGTGCTAGTGTGGAGGCGGGAGCCGACTTC. It specifies CSASVEAGADF.

V usage is TRBV4-1 and J usage is TRBJ1-2; no firm D call. Germline V gene lookup returns CDR1 MGHRA and CDR2 YSYEKL. The CDR3 spans 15 residues. The V end lost 0 bases, the J end lost 5 bases, and 13 bases lay between the germline ends. DNA of the CDR3: TGCGCCAGCAGCCAAGAAAATGGGTCCGGGTATGGCTACACCTTC. Translated, it gives CASSQENGSGYGYTF.

The rearrangement links TRBV2 to TRBJ2-1; D not certain. The CDR3 spans 11 residues. Trimming cost V 6 bases and J 4 bases, with 4 bases left between them. Germline V lookup: CDR1 SNHLY, CDR2 FYNNEI. CDR3 protein: CASRYYNEQFF. The CDR3 region has the DNA TGTGCCAGCAGATATTACAATGAGCAGTTCTTC.

The chain joins TRBV7-9 to TRBJ1-6, with 11 bases matching TRBD1. V trimming: 4 bases; J trimming: 9 bases; junction bases outside the gene matches: 5. CDR1 and CDR2 from the germline V gene are SEHNR and FQNEAQ (reference sequence). The CDR3 contains 15 residues. The CDR3 sequence: CASSSGQGGSSPLHF. The CDR3, as DNA: TGTGCCAGCAGCTCGGGACAGGGGGGTAGTTCACCCCTCCACTTT. The full variable domain, with the rest looked up from reference TRBV7-9 and TRBJ1-6, is DTGVSQNPRHKITKRGQNVTFRCDPISEHNRLYWYRQTLGQGPEFLTYFQNEAQLEKSRLLSDRFSAERPKGSFSTLEIQRTEQGDSAMYLCASSSGQGGSSPLHFGNGTRLTVT.

This sequence joins TRBV4-3 and TRBJ1-6; D is perhaps TRBD1 (5 bases). Trimming removed 1 base from V and 10 bases from J, with 14 bases in between. This CDR3 spans 15 amino acids. The germline gives CDR1 LGHNA, CDR2 YSLEER. CDR3 sequence (DNA): TGCGCCAGCAGCCAAGGGGTAGGGGCAGAATCACCCCTCCACTTT. It encodes CASSQGVGAESPLHF.

The J gene is TRBJ2-1, the V gene TRBV7-9, with 7 bases lining up with TRBD2. V lost 4 bases to trimming and J lost 12 bases; unmatched junction nucleotides: 9. The length of the CDR3 is 13 residues. CDR1 and CDR2 from the germline V gene are SEHNR and FQNEAQ (reference sequence). CDR3 coding DNA: TGTGCCAGCAGCTCACCCCGGGGGGAGAGGCAGTTCTTC. Its translation: CASSSPRGERQFF.

The chain combines TRBV11-2 with TRBJ2-1, with 8 positions matching TRBD2. Per the germline V gene, CDR1 is SGHAT and CDR2 is FQNNGV. After removal of 1 base from V and 7 bases from J, the junction contained 9 bases not matched to a gene. The CDR3 extends over 16 amino acids. This CDR3 is CASSLGSGVSSNEQFF. In nucleotides, the CDR3 is TGTGCCAGCAGCTTAGGTAGCGGGGTTTCTTCTAATGAGCAGTTCTTC.

This rearrangement joins TRBV19 to TRBJ2-1; 7 positions match TRBD1. The V segment lost 2 bases and the J segment 2 bases; nucleotides outside the gene matches: 3. Per germline, CDR1 LNHDA and CDR2 SQIVND (reference sequence). The CDR3 runs 15 residues. In DNA, the CDR3 is TGTGCCAGTAGTATATTAGGGACAGCCTACAATGAGCAGTTCTTC. Translation gives CASSILGTAYNEQFF.

The V call is TRBV5-1, the J call TRBJ1-6, with a weak D call TRBD1 (5 bases). Between the trimmed V and J ends, which lost 4 bases and 10 bases, there was a span of 18 bases. The germline CDR1 and CDR2 sequences are SGHRS and YFSETQ. CDR3 length: 15 residues. DNA of the CDR3: TGCGCCAGCAGCGGTGGTGGGGGGGACGGGTCACCCCTCCACTTT. It is translated as CASSGGGGDGSPLHF. Full variable domain (remainder filled in from reference TRBV5-1 and TRBJ1-6): KAGVTQTPRYLIKTRGQQVTLSCSPISGHRSVSWYQQTPGQGLQFLFEYFSETQRNKGNFPGRFSGRQFSNSRSEMNVSTLELGDSALYLCASSGGGGDGSPLHFGNGTRLTVT.

This clone has just one count. J is TRBJ2-3 and V is TRBV2; TRBD1 agrees at 10 bases. Trimming at V came to 7 bases and at J to 4 bases, leaving 5 bases not matched to a gene. The CDR3 length is 14 residues. Germline loops: CDR1 SNHLY, CDR2 FYNNEI. CDR3 coding DNA: TGTGCCAGCAACATAGGACAGGGGGCAGATACGCAGTATTTT. This translates into CASNIGQGADTQYF.

The chain couples TRBV13 to TRBJ1-5; D remains unclear. V was clipped by 5 bases and J by 6 bases, with 11 bases between them. CDR1 is PRHDT, CDR2 FYEKMQ, per germline (reference sequence). This CDR3 comprises 13 residues. The CDR3, as DNA: TGTGCCAGCAGCCCAGTACCTGGTCAGCCCCAGCATTTT. This sequence encodes CASSPVPGQPQHF.

The J gene is TRBJ2-1, the V gene TRBV15; TRBD1 is a possible D gene (6 bases). CDR3 length equals 14 residues. The V and J ends lost 7 bases and 8 bases respectively, with 18 bases between them. CDR1 and CDR2 from the germline V gene are LNHNV and YYDKDF (reference sequence). The CDR3 loop reads CATIQRAGVYEQFF. The CDR3 DNA is TGTGCCACCATCCAGAGGGCAGGGGTCTATGAGCAGTTCTTC.

About this clone itself: Other nucleotide sequences in the sample specify the same CDR3. The chain recombines TRBV6-5 with TRBJ1-2; no clear D. There are 13 residues in the CDR3. Trimming stripped 2 bases from V and 4 bases from J, with 8 bases between. The germline V gene encodes CDR1 MNHEY and CDR2 SVGAGI. The CDR3 is CASSYEGTYGYTF. The CDR3, as DNA: TGTGCCAGCAGTTACGAGGGAACCTATGGCTACACCTTC.

This clone was detected once. The V and J genes are TRBV11-2 and TRBJ2-7; the D gene is possibly TRBD2 (5 bases). The CDR3 spans 13 residues. Germline lookup yields CDR1 SGHAT and CDR2 FQNNGV. The V gene lost 1 base and the J gene lost 3 bases, with 7 bases spanning the gap. The CDR3 is CASSLARGYEQYF. CDR3 bases: TGTGCCAGCAGCTTAGCTCGGGGCTACGAGCAGTACTTC. Complete variable domain (other parts from reference TRBV11-2 and TRBJ2-7): EAGVAQSPRYKIIEKRQSVAFWCNPISGHATLYWYQQILGQGPKLLIQFQNNGVVDDSQLPKDRFSAERLKGVDSTLKIQPAKLEDSAVYLCASSLARGYEQYFGPGTRLTVT.

The rearrangement uses TRBV29-1 and TRBJ1-1; a possible D gene is TRBD1 (6 bases). The CDR3 runs to 12 residues. Between the trimmed V and J ends, which lost 4 bases and 6 bases, there was a span of 12 bases. CDR1 SQVTM and CDR2 ANQGSEA come from the germline V gene. CDR3 bases: TGCAGCGTTGGGATGGACAGCGCTGAAGCTTTCTTT. This sequence encodes CSVGMDSAEAFF.

This clone was seen a handful of times. This sequence joins TRBV7-2 and TRBJ2-7; possible D gene TRBD1, 6 bases. The CDR3 consists of 13 residues. V lost 2 bases and J 2 bases, leaving 7 bases between the germline ends. CDR1 and CDR2 (germline): SGHTA, FQGNSA. The CDR3 DNA reads TGTGCCAGCAGCTTAAACAGGGCCTACGAGCAGTACTTC. Protein sequence: CASSLNRAYEQYF.

The V and J genes are TRBV4-1 and TRBJ2-1; TRBD2 matches 13 bases. V shed 2 bases, J shed 7 bases, and the junction held 5 bases outside the gene matches. CDR3 length equals 16 residues. Germline values: CDR1 MGHRA, CDR2 YSYEKL. The CDR3 loop is CASSQTSGGAQNEQFF. The CDR3 DNA reads as TGCGCCAGCAGCCAAACTAGCGGGGGGGCGCAGAATGAGCAGTTCTTC.

The V and J genes are TRBV5-1 and TRBJ2-1; 7 bases align to TRBD1. This CDR3 has 14 residues. Germline lookup yields CDR1 SGHRS and CDR2 YFSETQ. V was pared by 0 bases and J by 6 bases, with 3 bases of the junction left unmatched. CDR3 sequence reads: CASSLETGFNEQFF. CDR3 DNA: TGCGCCAGCAGCTTGGAGACAGGGTTCAATGAGCAGTTCTTC.

The chain recombines TRBV7-2 with TRBJ2-3, with TRBD2 matching 9 bases. The germline CDR1 and CDR2 sequences are SGHTA and FQGNSA. The CDR3 consists of 17 residues. V was pared by 5 bases and J by 2 bases, with 11 bases of the junction left unmatched. CDR3 coding DNA: TGTGCCAGCAGCACAACGTCTAGCGGGGTGGTCACAGATACGCAGTATTTT. Translated: CASSTTSSGVVTDTQYF.

The CDR3 bases are TGCGCCAGCAGCGCCGATCCAGAAAGTGCAACTAATGAAAAACTGTTTTTT. This translates into CASSADPESATNEKLFF. V gene TRBV5-1 combines with J gene TRBJ1-4; unclear D gene. The V end lost 4 bases, the J end lost 0 bases, and 16 bases lay between the germline ends. The germline gives CDR1 SGHRS, CDR2 YFSETQ. This CDR3 has 17 residues.

The chain is built from TRBV7-9 and TRBJ2-2; D not certain. The CDR3 covers 12 residues. V lost 5 bases and J lost 2, with 3 bases in between. In germline, CDR1 is SEHNR, CDR2 FQNEAQ (reference sequence). This CDR3 reads CASSLNTGELFF. Here the CDR3 DNA reads TGTGCCAGCAGCCTTAACACCGGGGAGCTGTTTTTT.

The chain uses TRBV5-8 and TRBJ2-3; 16 bases are a match to TRBD2. Germline assignment: CDR1 SGHTS and CDR2 YDEGEE. J lost 0 bases, V lost 3 bases, and 7 bases had no gene match. This CDR3 spans 19 amino acids. In DNA, the CDR3 is TGTGCCAGCAGCTACATTGGGACTAGCGGGGGGGCTAGCACAGATACGCAGTATTTT. Protein: CASSYIGTSGGASTDTQYF.

J is TRBJ2-1 and V is TRBV5-1; D is unresolved. This CDR3 comprises 16 residues. V lost 2 bases and J 6 bases, leaving 18 bases between the germline ends. Germline V gene lookup returns CDR1 SGHRS and CDR2 YFSETQ. The CDR3, as DNA: TGCGCCAGCAGCTTAGCCCCGGGTCCGATGGCCAATGAGCAGTTCTTC. This codes for CASSLAPGPMANEQFF.

The rearrangement uses TRBV4-1 and TRBJ1-3; 9 nucleotides line up with TRBD1. The germline V gene encodes CDR1 MGHRA and CDR2 YSYEKL. This CDR3 has 17 amino acids. Losses at the gene ends were 4 bases for V and 4 bases for J; bases not matched to a gene: 11. The CDR3 loop reads CASSPGQGISGGNTIYF. The DNA of the CDR3 is TGCGCCAGCAGCCCGGGACAGGGCATTTCGGGAGGAAACACCATATATTTT.

This chain joins TRBV7-9 and TRBJ2-7; maybe TRBD2 (5 bases). The V and J ends lost 1 base and 5 bases respectively, with 12 bases between them. This CDR3 is built from 14 residues. CDR1 SEHNR and CDR2 FQNEAQ come from the germline V gene (reference sequence). The CDR3 nucleotides are TGTGCCAGCAGCTTAGTACGAGGGCGGAACGAGCAGTACTTC. Its translation: CASSLVRGRNEQYF.

CDR3 nucleotides: TGTGCCAGCAGTGGAGCCGGGACAGAGCCTCTTTTTCCCGCTTTCTTT. This codes for CASSGAGTEPLFPAFF. The chain joins TRBV28 to TRBJ1-1, with 7 bases matching TRBD1. The CDR3 totals 16 residues. The ends lost 5 bases at V and 11 bases at J; junction bases unmatched: 20. The germline V gene has CDR1 MDHEN and CDR2 SYDVKM.

The V gene is TRBV19, the J gene TRBJ2-7; D may be TRBD2 (7 bases). The CDR3 has 14 residues. The V end lost 8 bases, the J end lost 6 bases, and 20 bases lay between the germline ends. Germline assignment: CDR1 LNHDA and CDR2 SQIVND (reference sequence). CDR3 sequence reads: CASSKAGAFGEQYF. The CDR3, as DNA: TGTGCCAGTTCGAAGGCGGGGGCGTTCGGCGAGCAGTACTTC.

V usage is TRBV5-1 and J usage is TRBJ1-5; maybe TRBD1 (6 bases). CDR3 length: 15 amino acids. Germline values: CDR1 SGHRS, CDR2 YFSETQ. V shed 4 bases and J shed 3 bases, with 14 bases lying between them. CDR3 in amino acids: CASSPGDLANQPQHF. The CDR3 DNA reads as TGCGCCAGCAGCCCAGGGGACCTTGCCAATCAGCCCCAGCATTTT.